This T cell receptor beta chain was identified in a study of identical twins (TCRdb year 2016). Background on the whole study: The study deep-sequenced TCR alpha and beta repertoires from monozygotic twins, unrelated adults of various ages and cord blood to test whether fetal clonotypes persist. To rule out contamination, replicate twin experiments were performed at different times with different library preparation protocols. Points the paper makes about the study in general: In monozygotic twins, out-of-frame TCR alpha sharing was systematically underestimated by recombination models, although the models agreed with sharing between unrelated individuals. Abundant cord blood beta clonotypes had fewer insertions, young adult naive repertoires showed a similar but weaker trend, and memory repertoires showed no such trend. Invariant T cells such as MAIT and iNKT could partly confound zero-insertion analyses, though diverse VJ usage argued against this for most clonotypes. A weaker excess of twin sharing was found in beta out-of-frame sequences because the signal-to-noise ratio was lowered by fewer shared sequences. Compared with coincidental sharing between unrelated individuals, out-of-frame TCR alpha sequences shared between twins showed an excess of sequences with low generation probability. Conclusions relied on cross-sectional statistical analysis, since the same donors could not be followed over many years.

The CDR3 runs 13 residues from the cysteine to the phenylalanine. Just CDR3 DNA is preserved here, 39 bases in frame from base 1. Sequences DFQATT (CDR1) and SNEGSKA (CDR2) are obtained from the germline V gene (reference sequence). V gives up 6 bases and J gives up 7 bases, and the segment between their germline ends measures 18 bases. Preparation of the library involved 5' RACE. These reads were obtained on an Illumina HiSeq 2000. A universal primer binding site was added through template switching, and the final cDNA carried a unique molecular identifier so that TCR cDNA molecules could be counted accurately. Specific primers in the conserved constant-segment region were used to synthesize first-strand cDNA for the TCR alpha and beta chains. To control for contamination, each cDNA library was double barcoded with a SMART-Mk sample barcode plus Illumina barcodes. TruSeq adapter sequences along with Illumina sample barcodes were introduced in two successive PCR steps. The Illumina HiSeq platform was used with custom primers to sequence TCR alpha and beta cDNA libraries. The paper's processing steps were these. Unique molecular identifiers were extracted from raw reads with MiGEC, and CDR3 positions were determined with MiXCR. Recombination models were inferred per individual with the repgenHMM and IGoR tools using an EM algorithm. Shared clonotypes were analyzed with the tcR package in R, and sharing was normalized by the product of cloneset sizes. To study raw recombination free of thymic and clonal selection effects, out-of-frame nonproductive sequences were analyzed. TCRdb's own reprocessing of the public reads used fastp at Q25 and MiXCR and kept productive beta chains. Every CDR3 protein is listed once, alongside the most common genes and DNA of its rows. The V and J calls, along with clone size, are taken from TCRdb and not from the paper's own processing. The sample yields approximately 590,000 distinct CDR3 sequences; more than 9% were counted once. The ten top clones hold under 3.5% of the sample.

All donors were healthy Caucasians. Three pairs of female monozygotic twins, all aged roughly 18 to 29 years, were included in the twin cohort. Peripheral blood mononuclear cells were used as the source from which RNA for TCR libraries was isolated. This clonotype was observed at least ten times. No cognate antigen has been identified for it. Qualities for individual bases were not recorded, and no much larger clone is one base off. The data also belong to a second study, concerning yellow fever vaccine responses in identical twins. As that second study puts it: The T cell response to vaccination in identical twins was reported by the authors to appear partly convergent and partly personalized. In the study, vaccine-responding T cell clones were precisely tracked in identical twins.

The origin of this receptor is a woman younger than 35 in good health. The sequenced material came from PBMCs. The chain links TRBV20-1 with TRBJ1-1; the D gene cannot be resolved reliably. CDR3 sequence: CSAIGVGTYEAFF. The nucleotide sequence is TGCAGTGCCATAGGAGTAGGAACTTATGAAGCTTTCTTT.